This T cell receptor beta chain originates from a study of shared clonotypes between healthy human individuals. Naive CD8 cells lacked CD45RO and underwent positive selection for CCR7, leaving out terminally differentiated effector memory CD45RA+ cells. The CDR3 sequence is 19 residues long. The germline CDR1 and CDR2 sequences are MNHEY and SMNVEV (reference sequence). V shed 0 bases and J 4 bases; nucleotides not matched to a gene: 11. Here immunoSEQ multiplex PCR was the method, and the copy in TCRdb shows in-frame clones only, minus some. This sample yields hundreds of thousands of clones, of which under 95% are seen a single time; roughly 22% belongs to the top ten.

Sequenced sample: naive CD8+ T cells sorted from blood. The clonotype comes from a man between 25 and 39 years old in good health. The gene calls are TRBV27 and TRBJ2-7; 14 bases map to TRBD2. CDR3 nucleotides: TGTGCCAGCAGTTTATCTGGAGGTTGGGGACTAGCGGGAGCTTACGAGCAGTACTTC. Translating gives CASSLSGGWGLAGAYEQYF.